This TCR beta chain was sequenced in a study of cytomegalovirus exposure and HLA in healthy donors. At the level of the study: Prior work identified 117 million unique TCR beta sequences in some 180 million T cells. Study-level findings and limits: In an earlier analysis, in some 540 donors, most V segments appeared productive either ~90% or ~30% of the time. Analyses of presence and absence presupposed an approximately uniform sequencing depth across donors. The authors listed around 150 TCR beta chains as cytomegalovirus-associated.

CDR1 SGHTA and CDR2 FQGTGA come from the germline V gene. Trimming removed 2 bases from V and 3 bases from J; junction bases left unmatched: 6. This CDR3 has 16 residues. About this clone itself: Its matching antigen is unknown.

The PCR contained 60 Vbeta and 13 Jbeta primers. Assay used: immunoSEQ multiplex PCR; TCRdb lists only in-frame clones, some missing. Of roughly 200,000 clones in the sample, less than 90% were seen once. What was sequenced was PBMCs. This TCR was sampled from a woman in her twenties or thirties in good health and CMV-seronegative. The chain recombines TRBV7-3 with TRBJ2-2; 7 bases agree with TRBD2. The CDR3 coding sequence is TGTGCCAGCAGCTTATTAGGTCTAGCGGACACCGGGGAGCTGTTTTTT. This translates into CASSLLGLADTGELFF.